This T cell receptor (beta chain) was sequenced for a study of T cell responses to AZD1222 COVID-19 vaccine. About the research overall: Investigators merged groups given second doses at roughly 4 or roughly 12 weeks.

The CDR3 runs 14 residues. V was pared by 2 bases and J by 6 bases, with 5 bases of the junction left unmatched. The V gene's germline CDR1 is LGHDT and CDR2 YNNKEL (reference sequence). The assay was immunoSEQ multiplex PCR, and TCRdb's table has in-frame clones only and misses some. The sample gives some 130,000 clones, approximately 85% of which show up once; approximately 1.7% is in the top ten. J is TRBJ2-3 and V is TRBV3-1 (or the pseudogene TRBV3-2); 7 bases are a match to TRBD2. The sample was peripheral blood, taken on day 0 of AZD1222 vaccination. The clonotype comes from an adult in good health. DNA of the CDR3: TGTGCCAGCAGCCAATCCCCCGGGGGGGATACGCAGTATTTT. Amino acids: CASSQSPGGDTQYF.